What follows are 19 T cell receptor beta chains derived from one specimen sequenced in a study of blood T cell repertoires in COVID-19. The protocol was immunoSEQ multiplex PCR, while the TCRdb copy is restricted to in-frame clones and leaves out a portion. This repertoire shows under 150,000 clones, around nine tenths found once; its top ten account for under 9%. The sequenced sample consisted of peripheral blood. All receptors come from a woman between 70 and 85 years old who had recovered from COVID-19.

Here the CDR3 reads CASSKMPAGGPTGELFF. The CDR3 DNA reads as TGTGCCAGCAGCAAAATGCCGGCGGGAGGGCCGACCGGGGAGCTGTTTTTT. The chain combines TRBV21-1 with TRBJ2-2; the DNA was not compared with TRBD2, the D call given in the table. TRBV21-1 is listed as a pseudogene. This CDR3 contains 17 residues.

V gene TRBV19 combines with J gene TRBJ2-1; D is uncertain. Per germline, CDR1 LNHDA and CDR2 SQIVND (reference sequence). V lost 5 bases to trimming and J lost 4 bases, with 9 bases between them. CDR3 length equals 13 residues. CDR3 protein: CASSASIYNEQFF. As DNA, the CDR3 is TGTGCCAGTAGTGCCTCTATTTACAATGAGCAGTTCTTC. Filled out from reference TRBV19 and TRBJ2-1, the complete variable domain reads DGGITQSPKYLFRKEGQNVTLSCEQNLNHDAMYWYRQDPGQGLRLIYYSQIVNDFQKGDIAEGYSVSREKKESFPLTVTSAQKNPTAFYLCASSASIYNEQFFGPGTRLTVL.

The rearrangement joins TRBV3-1 (or the pseudogene TRBV3-2) to TRBJ2-5, with TRBD2 matching 12 bases. The length of the CDR3 is 16 residues. V lost 1 base to trimming and J lost 2 bases; unmatched junction nucleotides: 2. Germline values: CDR1 LGHDT, CDR2 YNNKEL (reference sequence). CDR3 coding DNA: TGTGCCAGCAGCCAAGGGCTAGCGGGGGGGCAAGAGACCCAGTACTTC. As protein: CASSQGLAGGQETQYF.

The chain carries TRBV28 and TRBJ2-7; 7 bases align to TRBD2. V was clipped by 5 bases and J by 2 bases; unmatched bases: 9. The germline V gene encodes CDR1 MDHEN and CDR2 SYDVKM. The CDR3 runs to 15 residues. The CDR3 protein is CASSGRDYRTYEQYF. CDR3 in DNA: TGTGCCAGCAGTGGCCGGGACTACCGAACCTACGAGCAGTACTTC.

The chain has TRBV19 and TRBJ1-2, with 11 positions matching TRBD1. Losses at the gene ends were 5 bases for V and 7 bases for J; bases not matched to a gene: 6. The germline V gene has CDR1 LNHDA and CDR2 SQIVND (reference sequence). The CDR3 spans 14 residues. The CDR3 nucleotides read TGTGCCAGTAGTTCCGGGACAGGGGGTGGTGGCTACACCTTC. Translated, it gives CASSSGTGGGGYTF.

The chain links TRBV7-3 to TRBJ2-3; a possible D gene is TRBD1 (6 bases). V dropped 4 bases and J dropped 0 bases, with 11 bases sitting between them. CDR1 SGHTA and CDR2 FQGTGA come from the germline V gene. This CDR3 is 15 amino acids long. The CDR3 nucleotides read TGTGCCAGCAGCTCAGGGGTGGCTAGCACAGATACGCAGTATTTT. It codes for CASSSGVASTDTQYF.

The V call is TRBV5-1, the J call TRBJ2-5, with 13 bases lining up with TRBD2. V was pared by 4 bases and J by 1 base, with 10 bases of the junction left unmatched. The CDR3 extends over 18 amino acids. The germline CDR1 and CDR2 sequences are SGHRS and YFSETQ. CDR3: CASSPGTSGNPSQETQYF. The CDR3 nucleotides read TGCGCCAGCAGCCCGGGGACTAGCGGGAATCCCTCCCAAGAGACCCAGTACTTC.

The chain uses TRBV7-3 and TRBJ1-1; TRBD1 is a possible D gene (5 bases). The CDR3 is 13 amino acids. Looked up from germline, CDR1 is SGHTA and CDR2 is FQGTGA. Trimming removed 5 bases from V and 0 bases from J, with 7 bases in between. CDR3 sequence: CASSMTVNTEAFF. DNA for the CDR3: TGTGCCAGCAGCATGACAGTGAACACTGAAGCTTTCTTT.

J is TRBJ2-7 and V is TRBV19; TRBD2 agrees at 8 bases. The CDR3 has 14 amino acids. V trimming: 6 bases; J trimming: 2 bases; junction bases outside the gene matches: 6. CDR1 is LNHDA and CDR2 is SQIVND in the germline V gene (reference sequence). For the CDR3, the DNA is TGTGCCAGTAGACAAAAGCGGGGGACCTACGAGCAGTACTTC. It translates to CASRQKRGTYEQYF.

V is TRBV6-5 and J is TRBJ1-4; D perhaps matches TRBD1 (6 bases). V lost 8 bases and J lost 8, with 18 bases in between. The CDR3 is made up of 14 amino acids. Germline CDR1 is MNHEY and CDR2 is SVGAGI. The CDR3 region is CASVDTGLEEKLFF. The DNA for the CDR3 is TGTGCCAGCGTCGACACAGGGCTTGAAGAAAAACTGTTTTTT.

The rearrangement uses TRBV6-2 or TRBV6-3 and TRBJ2-5; TRBD2 matches 9 bases. V dropped 2 bases and J dropped 8; count of bases not matched to a gene: 12. This CDR3 is 16 amino acids long. Germline V gene data show CDR1 as MNHEY and CDR2 as SVGEGT. CDR3 coding DNA: TGTGCCAGCAGTTACGAAGCGGGGGGCTCCCGGGGAACCCAGTACTTC. Translating it yields CASSYEAGGSRGTQYF.

J is TRBJ2-5 and V is TRBV28, with 7 bases that match TRBD2. Germline V gene data show CDR1 as MDHEN and CDR2 as SYDVKM. V lost 3 bases, J lost 2 bases, and 6 bases stayed unmatched. The CDR3 is 15 residues long. The CDR3 DNA reads TGTGCCAGCAGTTTTTGGCCGGGGGGACAAGAGACCCAGTACTTC. It codes for CASSFWPGGQETQYF.

V is TRBV2 and J is TRBJ2-7, with TRBD1 identical over 7 bases. This CDR3 is 12 amino acids long. CDR1 is SNHLY and CDR2 is FYNNEI in the germline V gene. V dropped 5 bases and J dropped 5; count of bases not matched to a gene: 3. The CDR3 protein is CASSRQGHEQYF. The CDR3 DNA sequence: TGTGCCAGCAGTCGACAGGGTCACGAGCAGTACTTC.

This clone was counted once. V is TRBV6-5 and J is TRBJ2-7, with 11 bases that match TRBD2. The J segment lost 2 bases and the V segment lost 7 bases, leaving 4 bases of the junction unmatched. Per the germline V gene, CDR1 is MNHEY and CDR2 is SVGAGI. The CDR3 length is 14 residues. CDR3 DNA sequence: TGTGCCAGCAAGGGACTAGCGGCGCCCTACGAGCAGTACTTC. Amino acid sequence: CASKGLAAPYEQYF.

J is TRBJ1-2 and V is TRBV19; 10 bases are a match to TRBD1. CDR1 is LNHDA and CDR2 is SQIVND in the germline V gene (reference sequence). This CDR3 is built from 16 residues. V lost 6 bases and J lost 5; bases outside the gene matches: 12. CDR3 sequence reads: CASRLKTGGRLYGYTF. In DNA, the CDR3 is TGTGCCAGTAGACTGAAGACAGGGGGCAGGTTGTATGGCTACACCTTC.

This clone was seen just once. The chain links TRBV6-2 or TRBV6-3 to TRBJ2-2; 9 bases fit TRBD1. Trimming removed 1 base from V and 3 bases from J; junction bases left unmatched: 3. Germline values: CDR1 MNHEY, CDR2 SVGEGT. The CDR3 has 16 residues. The CDR3 sequence is CASSYLQGAHTGELFF. The CDR3 DNA follows: TGTGCCAGCAGTTACTTACAGGGGGCGCACACCGGGGAGCTGTTTTTT.

The CDR3 protein is CASSAEQGASGTDTQYF. For the CDR3, the DNA is TGTGCCAGCAGCGCTGAACAGGGGGCTTCAGGCACAGATACGCAGTATTTT. V usage is TRBV9 and J usage is TRBJ2-3, with 9 bases that match TRBD1. The trim removed 3 bases at V and 1 base at J, leaving 9 bases unmatched. Germline V gene data show CDR1 as SGDLS and CDR2 as YYNGEE. The CDR3 runs 17 residues.

The V gene is TRBV29-1, the J gene TRBJ2-1; 10 positions agree with TRBD2. Germline V gene data show CDR1 as SQVTM and CDR2 as ANQGSEA. With V trimmed by 7 bases and J by 6 bases, 9 bases remained unmatched. The CDR3 sequence is 14 residues long. The CDR3 spells CSAELAGRINEQFF. CDR3 DNA sequence: TGCAGCGCCGAACTAGCGGGGAGAATCAATGAGCAGTTCTTC.

This sequence joins TRBV20-1 and TRBJ1-3; D remains unclear. The CDR3 length is 11 residues. From germline, CDR1 is DFQATT and CDR2 SNEGSKA (reference sequence). The V and J ends lost 0 bases and 9 bases respectively, with 6 bases between them. Here the CDR3 reads CSARDWPTIYF. The CDR3 region has the DNA TGCAGTGCTAGAGATTGGCCCACCATATATTTT.